This entry is about one TCR beta chain. This sample is drawn from a study of shared clonotypes between healthy human individuals. This CDR3 has 15 residues. V was pared by 1 base and J by 14 bases, with 6 bases of the junction left unmatched. Germline V lookup: CDR1 SGHVS, CDR2 FNYEAQ. Clones were sequenced by immunoSEQ multiplex PCR, and TCRdb holds only the in-frame ones, with some missing. In the table there are over a million clones, roughly 95% of which are singletons. The rearrangement links TRBV7-6 to TRBJ2-1; 15 bases are shared with TRBD2. The source of this sequence is a man aged 25-45 years in good health. Sequencing used naive CD4+ T cells sorted from blood. Subset in this sample: CD45RA+ positively selected. The CDR3 region is CASSLDGTSGRIKFF. CDR3 bases: TGTGCCAGCAGCTTAGACGGGACTAGCGGGAGGATAAAGTTCTTC.